The subject of this entry is one T cell receptor beta chain. The target antigen is unknown. A read error is the likely source, as a far larger clone sits one nucleotide away. Trimming cost V 5 bases and J 7 bases; bases outside gene matches: 14. CDR3 length: 15 amino acids. The germline V gene has CDR1 PRHDT and CDR2 FYEKMQ (reference sequence). This sample was included in a study of cytomegalovirus exposure and HLA in healthy donors. Findings of the study overall: Among the sequence variants, a highly shared cluster was likely an artifact of sequencing.

The primer mix had 60 Vbeta and 13 Jbeta primers. Here immunoSEQ multiplex PCR was the method, and the copy in TCRdb shows in-frame clones only, minus some. The profile covers about 160,000 clones, with about four fifths appearing a single time and nearly 8.5% taken by the ten largest. The chain is built from TRBV13 and TRBJ2-7; 7 positions agree with TRBD2. The clonotype originates from a male donor in good health and CMV-seropositive. Sequencing input: PBMCs. The chain's CDR3 is CASSQRRENLNEQYF. CDR3 nucleotides: TGTGCCAGCAGCCAGCGGCGGGAGAATTTAAATGAGCAGTACTTC.